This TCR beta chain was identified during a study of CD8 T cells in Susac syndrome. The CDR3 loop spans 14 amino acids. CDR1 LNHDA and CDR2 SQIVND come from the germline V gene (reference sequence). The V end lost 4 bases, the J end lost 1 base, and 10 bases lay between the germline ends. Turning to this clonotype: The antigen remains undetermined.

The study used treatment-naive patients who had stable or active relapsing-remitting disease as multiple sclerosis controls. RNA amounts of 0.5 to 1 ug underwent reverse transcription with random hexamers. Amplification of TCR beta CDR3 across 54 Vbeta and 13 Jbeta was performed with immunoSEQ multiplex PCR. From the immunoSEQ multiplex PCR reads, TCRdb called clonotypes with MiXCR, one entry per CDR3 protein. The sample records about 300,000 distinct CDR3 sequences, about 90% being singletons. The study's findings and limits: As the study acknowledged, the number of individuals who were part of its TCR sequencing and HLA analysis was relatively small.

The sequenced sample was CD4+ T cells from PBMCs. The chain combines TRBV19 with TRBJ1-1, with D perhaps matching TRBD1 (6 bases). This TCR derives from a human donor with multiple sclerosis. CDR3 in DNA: TGTGCCAGTAGTAACAGGGCCGCGAACACTGAAGCTTTCTTT. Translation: CASSNRAANTEAFF. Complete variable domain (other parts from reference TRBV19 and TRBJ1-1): DGGITQSPKYLFRKEGQNVTLSCEQNLNHDAMYWYRQDPGQGLRLIYYSQIVNDFQKGDIAEGYSVSREKKESFPLTVTSAQKNPTAFYLCASSNRAANTEAFFGQGTRLTVV.